A selection of T cell receptor beta chains follows, all from one sample in a study of OX40 agonist ivuxolimab in advanced cancers. Measured with immunoSEQ multiplex PCR; TCRdb has only the in-frame clones, and not every one. There are 60,000 to 70,000 clones in the sample; roughly 80% occur only once, and 2% to 2.5% lies in the top ten. Sequencing was performed on CD4+ or CD8+ T cells sorted from blood, taken in a trial of the OX40 agonist ivuxolimab. The receptor source for this set is an adult with an advanced solid tumor such as melanoma, head and neck, liver or kidney cancer. CDR3s include the opening cysteine and the closing phenylalanine or tryptophan. A D gene is named only where the DNA matches it firmly. The size entry is marked missing in some rows and otherwise reads once, few, many or a size class.

V gene,D gene,clone size,J gene,CDR3 DNA,CDR3 protein
TRBV5-4,TRBD2,NA,TRBJ2-7,TGTGCCAGCAGGATAGCGGGAGGGCCCTACGAGCAGTACTTC,CASRIAGGPYEQYF
TRBV28,NA,few,TRBJ1-1,TGTGCCAGCAGTCCCCGGTTTAGAGTGAACACTGAAGCTTTCTTT,CASSPRFRVNTEAFF
TRBV29-1,NA,NA,TRBJ1-1,TGCAGCGTTGGGACGCACCATGGGGAAGCTTTCTTT,CSVGTHHGEAFF
TRBV18,TRBD2,once,TRBJ2-4,TGTGCCAGCTCACCATGGGACAGTGGAGCGGGAGGGCTGATGCTAGCCAAAAACATTCAGTACTTC,CASSPWDSGAGGLMLAKNIQYF
TRBV11-3,NA,NA,TRBJ2-5,TGTGCCAGCAGCTTGGGTCAAGGGAGGGAGACCCAGTACTTC,CASSLGQGRETQYF
TRBV5-1,TRBD1,once,TRBJ2-7,TGCGCCAGCAGCCCCGGACAGGGTCGGGTCTACGAGCAGTACTTC,CASSPGQGRVYEQYF
TRBV9,NA,NA,TRBJ1-1,TGTGCCAGCAGCGCGACCCTTGGGACTGAAGCTTTCTTT,CASSATLGTEAFF
TRBV6-5,TRBD2,few,TRBJ2-7,TGTGCCAGCAGGCCGGTTCCTAGCGGGAATTACGAGCAGTACTTC,CASRPVPSGNYEQYF
TRBV5-4,NA,once,TRBJ2-7,TGTGCCAGCAGGGGGGTAGGGTCCTACGAGCAGTACTTC,CASRGVGSYEQYF
TRBV9,NA,once,TRBJ2-1,TGTGCCAGCAGCGTATCGGGTAGCGGAAGCCGAAACCCTGAGCAGTTCTTC,CASSVSGSGSRNPEQFF
TRBV11-2,TRBD1,NA,TRBJ1-1,TGTGCCAGCAGCTTAGGGACAGGGGGGCCACACACTGAAGCTTTCTTT,CASSLGTGGPHTEAFF
TRBV2,NA,NA,TRBJ1-2,TGTGCCAGCAGAGCGGGCTCCGGCAACTATGGCTACACCTTC,CASRAGSGNYGYTF
TRBV5-6,NA,NA,TRBJ2-1,TGTGCCAGCAGCTTCGGGCGTAGGGCTCCCAGGTACGATGAGCAGTTCTTC,CASSFGRRAPRYDEQFF
TRBV7-9,NA,NA,TRBJ2-5,TGTGCCAGCACACCGGGACTGCAAGAGACCCAGTACTTC,CASTPGLQETQYF
TRBV27,NA,once,TRBJ2-3,TGTGCCAGCGGGCCATCAGACACAGATACGCAGTATTTT,CASGPSDTDTQYF
TRBV6-4,NA,NA,TRBJ2-7,TGTGCCAGCAGTGACTACCCTGGGGGATACGAGCAGTACTTC,CASSDYPGGYEQYF
TRBV28,NA,NA,TRBJ2-7,TGTGCCAGCGGTGGGACTTCCTACGAGCAGTACTTC,CASGGTSYEQYF
TRBV5-6,TRBD1,NA,TRBJ2-1,TGTGCCAGCAGCTGGAGGACAGGGACACACAATGAGCAGTTCTTC,CASSWRTGTHNEQFF
TRBV10-3,TRBD2,NA,TRBJ2-2,TGTGCCATCAAGGGAAGCGGGGCTAACACCGGGGAGCTGTTTTTT,CAIKGSGANTGELFF
TRBV28,NA,NA,TRBJ2-7,TGTGCCAGCAGTCGTTTTGGGGGGACGTCGAGGTACGAGCAGTACTTC,CASSRFGGTSRYEQYF
TRBV6-1,NA,NA,TRBJ2-4,TGTGCCAGCAGTGAAGCGCGGGTACGGAACATTCAGTACTTC,CASSEARVRNIQYF
TRBV27,TRBD1,NA,TRBJ2-5,TGTGCCAGCAGTTTTAGGGTTACAGGGGCGGTGGAGACCCAGTACTTC,CASSFRVTGAVETQYF
TRBV11-3,TRBD1,NA,TRBJ1-4,TGTGCCAGCAGCCGACCGGGACAGGGTCATGAAAAACTGTTTTTT,CASSRPGQGHEKLFF
TRBV7-8,NA,NA,TRBJ2-2,TGTGCCAGCAAAGGGAGTTCCGGGGAGCTGTTTTTT,CASKGSSGELFF
TRBV7-2,TRBD2,NA,TRBJ2-3,TGTGCCAGCAGCAAAGAACTAGCGGGAGGCGGATATACGCAGTATTTT,CASSKELAGGGYTQYF